The 27 T cell receptor beta chains listed next were all sequenced from one sample in a study of OX40 agonist ivuxolimab in advanced cancers. The method was immunoSEQ multiplex PCR; TCRdb's version includes in-frame clones alone and lacks a portion of them. The sample holds around 28,000 clones, about 88% seen once. Sequenced here: CD4+ or CD8+ T cells sorted from blood, sampled in a trial of the OX40 agonist ivuxolimab. The origin of the receptors is an adult with an advanced solid tumor such as melanoma, head and neck, liver or kidney cancer.

The rearrangement joins TRBV6-5 to TRBJ2-3; no reliable D call. V was clipped by 5 bases and J by 4 bases, with 10 bases between them. The germline gives CDR1 MNHEY, CDR2 SVGAGI. The CDR3 totals 13 residues. The CDR3 nucleotides read TGTGCCAGCAGTCGGTCATACGCAGATACGCAGTATTTT. It translates to CASSRSYADTQYF.

J is TRBJ2-6 and V is TRBV7-6; perhaps TRBD2 as D (5 bases). V lost 8 bases, J lost 2 bases, and 16 bases lay in between. Germline-derived CDR1 and CDR2 are SGHVS and FNYEAQ. This CDR3 is built from 16 residues. CDR3: CASRGPKLAGANVLTF. The CDR3 DNA reads TGTGCCAGCCGAGGGCCCAAGTTGGCTGGGGCCAACGTCCTGACTTTC.

The chain uses TRBV4-2 and TRBJ2-3, with 8 positions matching TRBD2. This CDR3 region has 18 residues. The ends lost 0 bases at V and 4 bases at J; junction bases unmatched: 12. Looked up from germline, CDR1 is LGHNA and CDR2 is YNFKEQ. The CDR3 is CASSQDRADGRVPDTQYF. DNA for the CDR3: TGTGCCAGCAGCCAAGATCGGGCGGACGGGAGGGTCCCAGATACGCAGTATTTT.

A single count supports this clone. The rearrangement joins TRBV4-1 to TRBJ2-7; 10 bases agree with TRBD2. V lost 1 base, J lost 7 bases, and 7 bases stayed unmatched. The CDR3 loop spans 15 amino acids. Looked up from germline, CDR1 is MGHRA and CDR2 is YSYEKL. This chain's CDR3 is CASSQGFLAGEEQYF. CDR3 bases: TGCGCCAGCAGCCAAGGGTTCCTAGCGGGAGAAGAGCAGTACTTC.

The V gene is TRBV27, the J gene TRBJ2-7, with 7 bases that match TRBD1. Looked up from germline, CDR1 is MNHEY and CDR2 is SMNVEV (reference sequence). This CDR3 is 14 amino acids long. The J segment lost 3 bases and the V segment lost 2 bases, leaving 4 bases of the junction unmatched. The CDR3 DNA reads as TGTGCCAGCAGTTTAAGGGGGCCGGTCTACGAGCAGTACTTC. It specifies CASSLRGPVYEQYF.

This rearrangement joins TRBV29-1 to TRBJ2-5; D not certain. CDR3 length: 12 residues. Deletions cut 0 bases from V and 4 bases from J, with 6 bases between. From germline, CDR1 is SQVTM and CDR2 ANQGSEA. CDR3 bases: TGCAGCGTTGAAGATCTAGGAGAGACCCAGTACTTC. It encodes CSVEDLGETQYF.

The V call is TRBV29-1, the J call TRBJ2-1, with TRBD1 matching over 9 bases. The CDR3 extends over 15 amino acids. Unmatched junction bases numbered 6, after V lost 3 bases and J lost 3 bases. Germline V gene data show CDR1 as SQVTM and CDR2 as ANQGSEA. The CDR3 bases are TGCAGCGTTGATGAGGGACAGGGCATCTACAATGAGCAGTTCTTC. Its protein is CSVDEGQGIYNEQFF.

The gene calls are TRBV5-4 and TRBJ2-2; TRBD1 might be the D (5 bases). Germline V gene sequence: CDR1 SGHNT, CDR2 YYREEE (reference sequence). Trimming removed 4 bases from V and 5 bases from J, with 15 bases in between. The CDR3 runs to 15 residues. The CDR3 sequence is CASSQTAGHTGELFF. The CDR3 DNA reads TGTGCCAGCAGCCAGACGGCAGGGCATACCGGGGAGCTGTTTTTT.

V usage is TRBV28 and J usage is TRBJ1-2; 9 bases fit TRBD1. The CDR3 extends over 18 amino acids. V shed 2 bases and J 4 bases; nucleotides not matched to a gene: 14. In germline, CDR1 is MDHEN, CDR2 SYDVKM. CDR3 nucleotides: TGTGCCAGCAGTTTACGGGACAGGGTAAGTTTTGGCGTCTATGGCTACACCTTC. As protein: CASSLRDRVSFGVYGYTF.

V is TRBV7-9 and J is TRBJ2-2; D possibly corresponds to TRBD1 (5 bases). This CDR3 has 16 residues. Germline CDR1 reads SEHNR; CDR2 reads FQNEAQ (reference sequence). V lost 0 bases to trimming and J lost 5 bases, with 13 bases between them. The CDR3 sequence: CASSLAAAGMTGELFF. The DNA for the CDR3 is TGTGCCAGCAGCTTAGCGGCGGCAGGGATGACCGGGGAGCTGTTTTTT. Looking up the rest from reference TRBV7-9 and TRBJ2-2 gives the full variable domain: DTGVSQNPRHKITKRGQNVTFRCDPISEHNRLYWYRQTLGQGPEFLTYFQNEAQLEKSRLLSDRFSAERPKGSFSTLEIQRTEQGDSAMYLCASSLAAAGMTGELFFGEGSRLTVL.

This clone was picked up one time. It is unclear where the CDR3 begins or ends on the DNA, so no DNA is shown, and the CDR3 is as TCRdb lists it. This sequence joins TRBV27 and TRBJ2-5; the table's D gene call, TRBD2, was not cross checked with the DNA. The length of the CDR3 is 13 amino acids, counting both ends. Germline CDR1 reads MNHEY; CDR2 reads SMNVEV (reference sequence). The chain's CDR3 is CASSSSYQETQYF.

The CDR3 loop is CASSGTGTTGELFF. The CDR3, as DNA: TGCGCCAGCAGTGGAACAGGGACCACCGGGGAGCTGTTTTTT. The V and J genes are TRBV5-1 and TRBJ2-2, with D possibly being TRBD1 (6 bases). There are 14 residues in the CDR3. V was trimmed by 5 bases and J by 4 bases, leaving 12 bases between them. Germline V gene lookup returns CDR1 SGHRS and CDR2 YFSETQ. Combining the CDR3 with reference TRBV5-1 and TRBJ2-2 gives the whole variable domain KAGVTQTPRYLIKTRGQQVTLSCSPISGHRSVSWYQQTPGQGLQFLFEYFSETQRNKGNFPGRFSGRQFSNSRSEMNVSTLELGDSALYLCASSGTGTTGELFFGEGSRLTVL.

CDR3 bases: TGTGCCAGCAGCTTAGCGGGACCGATGAACACCGGGGAGCTGTTTTTT. It specifies CASSLAGPMNTGELFF. The chain uses TRBV7-8 and TRBJ2-2, with D tentatively TRBD1 or TRBD2 (5 bases each). Germline loops: CDR1 SGHVS, CDR2 FQNEAQ. The CDR3 is 16 residues long. Trimming took 0 bases from V and 1 from J, leaving 9 bases between them.

The chain combines TRBV19 with TRBJ1-5; TRBD1 is a possible D gene (6 bases). Germline CDR1 LNHDA, CDR2 SQIVND (reference sequence). This CDR3 is built from 13 residues. Trimming took off 7 bases at V and 7 bases at J, with 14 bases between the two ends. CDR3: CASNQGWMQPQHF. The CDR3 DNA is TGTGCCAGTAATCAGGGGTGGATGCAGCCCCAGCATTTT.

The CDR3 spells CAISVFRASTDTQYF. The DNA of the CDR3 is TGTGCCATCAGTGTGTTCAGGGCAAGCACAGATACGCAGTATTTT. The chain uses TRBV10-3 and TRBJ2-3; a possible D gene is TRBD1 (5 bases). The CDR3 is 15 amino acids. Germline CDR1 reads ENHRY; CDR2 reads SYGVKD. Between the trimmed V and J ends, which lost 4 bases and 0 bases, there was a span of 11 bases.

This clone was detected a few times. The chain recombines TRBV5-1 with TRBJ2-7; 7 bases agree with TRBD2. The CDR3 runs 15 residues. The germline gives CDR1 SGHRS, CDR2 YFSETQ. The junction had 3 bases not matched to a gene; V was cut back by 0 bases and J by 0 bases. The CDR3 bases are TGCGCCAGCAGCTTGGGGGTAGCGGGCTCCTACGAGCAGTACTTC. It codes for CASSLGVAGSYEQYF.

The chain joins TRBV7-8 to TRBJ2-7; the match to TRBD2 covers 9 bases. The CDR3 has 14 residues. CDR1 is SGHVS and CDR2 is FQNEAQ in the germline V gene. V lost 1 base to trimming and J lost 7 bases; unmatched junction nucleotides: 5. Written as DNA, the CDR3 is TGTGCCAGCAGCTTAGGGATAGCGGGAGATGAGCAGTACTTC. It yields the protein CASSLGIAGDEQYF.

V is TRBV28 and J is TRBJ2-7; D is possibly TRBD2 (6 bases). Germline lookup yields CDR1 MDHEN and CDR2 SYDVKM. V dropped 2 bases and J dropped 3 bases, with 11 bases sitting between them. This CDR3 spans 14 amino acids. CDR3 DNA sequence: TGTGCCAGCAGTTTACGAGGGAGGAGCTACGAGCAGTACTTC. Translating it yields CASSLRGRSYEQYF. Using reference TRBV28 and TRBJ2-7 for the parts outside the CDR3, the full variable domain is DVKVTQSSRYLVKRTGEKVFLECVQDMDHENMFWYRQDPGLGLRLIYFSYDVKMKEKGDIPEGYSVSREKKERFSLILESASTNQTSMYLCASSLRGRSYEQYFGPGTRLTVT.

The chain joins TRBV9 to TRBJ2-2, with 12 bases identical to TRBD2. Germline V lookup: CDR1 SGDLS, CDR2 YYNGEE. The J segment lost 4 bases and the V segment lost 4 bases, leaving 5 bases of the junction unmatched. The CDR3 consists of 16 residues. As DNA, the CDR3 is TGTGCCAGCAGCTCCCTAGCGGGAGGGCCCACCGGGGAGCTGTTTTTT. It specifies CASSSLAGGPTGELFF. Supplemented by reference TRBV9 and TRBJ2-2, the full variable domain reads DSGVTQTPKHLITATGQRVTLRCSPRSGDLSVYWYQQSLDQGLQFLIQYYNGEERAKGNILERFSAQQFPDLHSELNLSSLELGDSALYFCASSSLAGGPTGELFFGEGSRLTVL.

A word on this clone: The same CDR3 is also encoded by other DNA sequences in this sample. The V gene is TRBV29-1, the J gene TRBJ1-3, with 8 bases fitting TRBD1. With 3 bases clipped from V and 0 bases from J, the junction kept 4 bases outside the gene matches. Per germline, CDR1 SQVTM and CDR2 ANQGSEA. This CDR3 contains 15 residues. CDR3 sequence reads: CSVEGDRSSGNTIYF. In DNA form, the CDR3 reads TGCAGCGTTGAGGGGGACAGGAGCTCTGGAAACACCATATATTTT.

The genes are TRBV10-2 and TRBJ2-7, with no clear D. CDR3 length: 12 amino acids. Germline values: CDR1 WSHSY, CDR2 SAAADI. Trimming left V 7 bases short and J 2 bases short, with 9 bases between. CDR3 sequence (DNA): TGCGCCAGCAAATCAACCGCCTACGAGCAGTACTTC. As protein: CASKSTAYEQYF.

The chain recombines TRBV5-6 with TRBJ1-2, with D unclear. The CDR3 runs to 14 residues. Germline V gene data show CDR1 as SGHDT and CDR2 as YYEEEE. The V and J ends lost 0 bases and 0 bases respectively, with 6 bases between them. CDR3: CASSLDGSNYGYTF. The DNA for the CDR3 is TGTGCCAGCAGCTTGGATGGCTCTAACTATGGCTACACCTTC.

The genes are TRBV6-5 and TRBJ2-1, with D possibly being TRBD1 (5 bases). CDR1 MNHEY and CDR2 SVGAGI come from the germline V gene. The CDR3 runs to 12 residues. V was cut by 8 bases and J by 6 bases, with 11 bases left in between. This chain's CDR3 is CASGAFGNEQFF. The CDR3 DNA is TGTGCCAGCGGGGCCTTTGGCAATGAGCAGTTCTTC.

The chain combines TRBV9 with TRBJ1-2; 9 bases agree with TRBD1. J lost 3 bases, V lost 0 bases, and 9 bases had no gene match. Germline values: CDR1 SGDLS, CDR2 YYNGEE. The CDR3 contains 17 residues. This CDR3 is CASSVEGYRGQYYGYTF. The CDR3 DNA sequence: TGTGCCAGCAGCGTAGAGGGGTACAGGGGGCAATACTATGGCTACACCTTC.

The V call is TRBV19, the J call TRBJ2-1, with D maybe TRBD1 (6 bases). The CDR3 is 15 residues long. V lost 5 bases and J lost 5, with 16 bases in between. Germline CDR1 reads LNHDA; CDR2 reads SQIVND (reference sequence). CDR3 sequence reads: CASSPWGQGNNEQFF. The DNA of the CDR3 is TGTGCCAGTAGTCCCTGGGGGCAAGGGAACAATGAGCAGTTCTTC.

Written as DNA, the CDR3 is TGTGCCAGCAGTGAAGGGTATCAGCCCCAGCATTTT. This codes for CASSEGYQPQHF. The chain joins TRBV2 to TRBJ1-5, with D uncertain. V was cut by 1 base and J by 5 bases, with 3 bases left in between. This CDR3 has 12 amino acids. Germline CDR1 reads SNHLY; CDR2 reads FYNNEI.

The table lists this clone with a few counts. The V and J genes are TRBV19 and TRBJ2-7, with a weak D call TRBD2 (6 bases). The CDR3 runs to 13 residues. From germline, CDR1 is LNHDA and CDR2 SQIVND (reference sequence). Trimming pared 6 bases from V and 2 bases from J, leaving 11 bases between. CDR3 nucleotides: TGTGCCAGTAGCGAATGGAGGGCCTACGAGCAGTACTTC. It codes for CASSEWRAYEQYF. Complete variable domain (other parts from reference TRBV19 and TRBJ2-7): DGGITQSPKYLFRKEGQNVTLSCEQNLNHDAMYWYRQDPGQGLRLIYYSQIVNDFQKGDIAEGYSVSREKKESFPLTVTSAQKNPTAFYLCASSEWRAYEQYFGPGTRLTVT.